A selection of T cell receptor beta chains follows, all from one sample in a study of cytomegalovirus exposure and HLA in healthy donors. Sequenced by immunoSEQ multiplex PCR; TCRdb stores in-frame clones only, minus some. The repertoire consists of approximately 140,000 clones, with about 76% occurring once and the leading ten covering roughly 4%. The specimen was PBMCs. Receptors were obtained from a human donor in good health. Each CDR3 is given with its conserved first and last residue. Fields, in order: CDR3 DNA, CDR3 protein, clone size, D gene, J gene, V gene. D genes are given only for firm matches. Part of the rows lack a size; the others show once, few, many or a class for expanded clones.

CDR3 DNA: TGTGCCAGCAGGATACAGGGGGCCCCCGGGGAGCTGTTTTTT
CDR3 protein: CASRIQGAPGELFF
clone size: NA
D gene: TRBD1
J gene: TRBJ2-2
V gene: TRBV6-6

CDR3 DNA: TGTGCCAGTAGTATAGATCTAGGGGTGAACACTGAAGCTTTCTTT
CDR3 protein: CASSIDLGVNTEAFF
clone size: NA
D gene: NA
J gene: TRBJ1-1
V gene: TRBV19

CDR3 DNA: TGTGCCAGCAGACAAACAGGGGTAGGCTACACCTTC
CDR3 protein: CASRQTGVGYTF
clone size: NA
D gene: TRBD1
J gene: TRBJ1-2
V gene: TRBV5-6

CDR3 DNA: TGTGCCAGCAGACCGGGACTAGGGGTCAAGGAGACCCAGTACTTC
CDR3 protein: CASRPGLGVKETQYF
clone size: NA
D gene: TRBD2
J gene: TRBJ2-5
V gene: TRBV27

CDR3 DNA: TGTGCCTGGAGGCCGGACAGCTCCTACGAGCAGTACTTC
CDR3 protein: CAWRPDSSYEQYF
clone size: NA
D gene: NA
J gene: TRBJ2-7
V gene: TRBV30

CDR3 DNA: TGCGCCAGCAGCTTGGAGTCGCACGACTGGCGAGATGGCTACACCTTC
CDR3 protein: CASSLESHDWRDGYTF
clone size: once
D gene: NA
J gene: TRBJ1-2
V gene: TRBV5-1

CDR3 DNA: TGTGCCTGGAGTGAAAGTCCAGGATCCATAAACACTGAAGCTTTCTTT
CDR3 protein: CAWSESPGSINTEAFF
clone size: NA
D gene: NA
J gene: TRBJ1-1
V gene: TRBV30

CDR3 DNA: TGTGCCAGCAGCTTAGCTCCAGGTGTGGACACTGAAGCTTTCTTT
CDR3 protein: CASSLAPGVDTEAFF
clone size: NA
D gene: NA
J gene: TRBJ1-1
V gene: TRBV11-1

CDR3 DNA: TGTTCCAGCAGCTTAGCAGCGGTCTATGGCTACACCTTC
CDR3 protein: CSSSLAAVYGYTF
clone size: NA
D gene: NA
J gene: TRBJ1-2
V gene: TRBV7-9

CDR3 DNA: TGTGCCAGCAGTTCTGTCGGGACAGGAGAGGAAAAACTGTTTTTT
CDR3 protein: CASSSVGTGEEKLFF
clone size: NA
D gene: TRBD1
J gene: TRBJ1-4
V gene: TRBV7-9

CDR3 DNA: TGTGCCAGCAGGCTGAAGCGGGATCGGGGAGATACGCAGTATTTT
CDR3 protein: CASRLKRDRGDTQYF
clone size: NA
D gene: TRBD2
J gene: TRBJ2-3
V gene: TRBV6-5

CDR3 DNA: TGTGCCAGCAGCCCGCAACAGGGGTCGAACACTGAAGCTTTCTTT
CDR3 protein: CASSPQQGSNTEAFF
clone size: NA
D gene: TRBD1
J gene: TRBJ1-1
V gene: TRBV5-4

CDR3 DNA: TGTGCCAGCAGTGGGTGGGGGAGGGCTAATGAAAAACTGTTTTTT
CDR3 protein: CASSGWGRANEKLFF
clone size: NA
D gene: NA
J gene: TRBJ1-4
V gene: TRBV6-1

CDR3 DNA: TGCGCCAGCAGCTTGGCCTTAGGGGCCCAGACTGAAGCTTTCTTT
CDR3 protein: CASSLALGAQTEAFF
clone size: NA
D gene: NA
J gene: TRBJ1-1
V gene: TRBV5-1

CDR3 DNA: TGTGCCAGCAGCCAACTCGGGAGTAGCAACGAGCAGTACTTC
CDR3 protein: CASSQLGSSNEQYF
clone size: NA
D gene: NA
J gene: TRBJ2-7
V gene: TRBV14

CDR3 DNA: TGTGCCAGCAGGCTGGCTGAGGGCGGAAGCTCCTACGAGCAGTACTTC
CDR3 protein: CASRLAEGGSSYEQYF
clone size: NA
D gene: NA
J gene: TRBJ2-7
V gene: TRBV2

CDR3 DNA: TGTGCCAGCAGTCAACAGGGGACCAGTTCACCCCTCCACTTT
CDR3 protein: CASSQQGTSSPLHF
clone size: NA
D gene: TRBD1
J gene: TRBJ1-6
V gene: TRBV27

CDR3 DNA: TGTGCCAGTAGTAGGGGACAGGGAGATGAAAAACTGTTTTTT
CDR3 protein: CASSRGQGDEKLFF
clone size: once
D gene: TRBD1
J gene: TRBJ1-4
V gene: TRBV19

CDR3 DNA: TGTGCCAGCAGCTCGGGACTAGCGGTCTACGAGCAGTACTTC
CDR3 protein: CASSSGLAVYEQYF
clone size: NA
D gene: TRBD2
J gene: TRBJ2-7
V gene: TRBV5-8

CDR3 DNA: TGTGCCAGCAGCCAAGGGACTAGCGATACAGATACGCAGTATTTT
CDR3 protein: CASSQGTSDTDTQYF
clone size: NA
D gene: TRBD2
J gene: TRBJ2-3
V gene: TRBV4-2

CDR3 DNA: TGCGCCAGCAGCTTTCCGGGGGGGGACCAAGAGACCCAGTACTTC
CDR3 protein: CASSFPGGDQETQYF
clone size: NA
D gene: TRBD2
J gene: TRBJ2-5
V gene: TRBV5-1

CDR3 DNA: TGTGCCAGCAGCTTAGCGCCACTAGCGGGAAGGAACACCGGGGAGCTGTTTTTT
CDR3 protein: CASSLAPLAGRNTGELFF
clone size: NA
D gene: TRBD2
J gene: TRBJ2-2
V gene: TRBV7-8

CDR3 DNA: TGTGCCAGCAATCCGGACAGGGGAGAGCGTTCACCCCTCCACTTT
CDR3 protein: CASNPDRGERSPLHF
clone size: NA
D gene: TRBD1
J gene: TRBJ1-6
V gene: TRBV28